These T cell receptor beta chains were read from a single sample in a study of spatial heterogeneity in lung cancer. TCRdb redid the calling of the 5' RACE reads with MiXCR, one entry per CDR3 protein. In the table there are roughly 99,000 distinct CDR3 sequences, 15% to 20% of which are singletons. The sequences come from PBMCs, collected at follow-up. These receptors were collected from a male donor with early-stage non-small cell lung cancer. The CDR3 runs from the conserved cysteine through the conserved F or W.

TRBJ2-3 | TRBV11-3 | CASSPSIGGYTDTQYF
TRBJ1-1 | TRBV20-1 | CSPSGGRTEAFF
TRBJ1-2 | TRBV6-5 | CASSPGTGYGYGYTF
TRBJ1-5 | TRBV4-1 | CASSPGQINQPQHF
TRBJ2-6 | TRBV18 | CASSVTQVLTSGANVLTF
TRBJ2-1 | TRBV7-8 | CASSLVSFLNEQFF
TRBJ1-5 | TRBV20-1 | CSAAIRDSNQPQHF
TRBJ2-3 | TRBV4-1 | CASSPLGPTDTQYF
TRBJ2-3 | TRBV27 | CASSLMRSSTDTQYF
TRBJ1-2 | TRBV14 | CASSGQAYGYTF
TRBJ1-1 | TRBV15 | CATSTLGSGTEAFF
TRBJ2-1 | TRBV24-1 | CATSLSLPAGPHEQFF
TRBJ1-1 | TRBV10-3 | CAIMPQGTNTEAFF
TRBJ2-3 | TRBV4-1 | CASSQTLAGGGGTDTQYF
TRBJ2-3 | TRBV20-1 | CSARDVYSGRTDTQYF
TRBJ2-3 | TRBV7-2 | CASSLVRTTTDTQYF
TRBJ2-3 | TRBV27 | CASSLSGTGTDTQYF
TRBJ1-2 | TRBV29-1 | CSVSDRGLGYTF
TRBJ2-2 | TRBV7-8 | CASSLSPGSNTGELFF
TRBJ1-2 | TRBV24-1 | CATSDAPGPKGLSNYGYAF
TRBJ1-1 | TRBV29-1 | CSVDARQGYTEAFF
TRBJ1-6 | TRBV5-5 | CASSLAWDRDSPLHF
TRBJ1-3 | TRBV20-1 | CSAREGDRGNTIYF
TRBJ2-7 | TRBV29-1 | CSARRVGDSSYEQYF
TRBJ1-2 | TRBV7-2 | CASSSQGPYGYTF
TRBJ2-5 | TRBV5-1 | CASSLLLAGGQETQYF
TRBJ1-2 | TRBV28 | CASGVPGQGTGYTF
TRBJ2-3 | TRBV23-1 | CAGSQSSSTDTQYF
TRBJ2-2 | TRBV4-2 | CASSQLPTSSANTGELFF
TRBJ1-5 | TRBV12-3/TRBV12-4 | CASSRGQGNLQPQHF
TRBJ1-2 | TRBV7-9 | CASSLGRDGYTF
TRBJ2-1 | TRBV18 | CASSPGAWTSSYNEQFF
TRBJ1-2 | TRBV18 | CASSPTLDNYGYTF
TRBJ2-1 | TRBV12-3/TRBV12-4 | CASSLTQHNEQFF
TRBJ2-7 | TRBV15 | CATSRARTGGYEQYF
TRBJ1-1 | TRBV5-6 | CASSLTPTEAFF
TRBJ2-7 | TRBV6-5 | CASSYGTGGEQYF
TRBJ1-1 | TRBV5-1 | CASSSQGSGTEAFF
TRBJ1-6 | TRBV20-1 | CSARAGALAAGSPLHF
TRBJ2-3 | TRBV10-3 | CAIGGQGATDTQYF
TRBJ2-7 | TRBV18 | CASTKDSYEQYF